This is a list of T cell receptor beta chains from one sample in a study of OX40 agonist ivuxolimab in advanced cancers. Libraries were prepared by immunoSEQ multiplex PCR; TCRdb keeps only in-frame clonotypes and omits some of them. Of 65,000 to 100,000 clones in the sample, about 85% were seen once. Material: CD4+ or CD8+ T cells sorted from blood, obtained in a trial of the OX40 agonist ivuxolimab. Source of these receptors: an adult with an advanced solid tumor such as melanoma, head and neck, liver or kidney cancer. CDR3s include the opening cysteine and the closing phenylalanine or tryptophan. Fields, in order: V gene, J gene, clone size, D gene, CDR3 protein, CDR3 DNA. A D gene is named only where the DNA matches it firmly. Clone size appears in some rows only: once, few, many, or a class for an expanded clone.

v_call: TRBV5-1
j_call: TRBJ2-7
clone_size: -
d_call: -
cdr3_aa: CASSPDIPYEQYF
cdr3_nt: TGCGCCAGCAGCCCTGACATCCCCTACGAGCAGTACTTC

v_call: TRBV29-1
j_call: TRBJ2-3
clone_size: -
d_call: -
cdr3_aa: CSVIFWGNTQYF
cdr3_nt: TGCAGCGTTATCTTCTGGGGGAATACGCAGTATTTT

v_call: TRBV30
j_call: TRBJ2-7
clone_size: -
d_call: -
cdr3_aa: CAWSALGGTWGEQYF
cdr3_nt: TGTGCCTGGTCCGCGTTGGGCGGTACTTGGGGCGAGCAGTACTTC

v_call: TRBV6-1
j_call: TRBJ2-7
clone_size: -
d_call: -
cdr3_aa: CASRTYSSLYEQYF
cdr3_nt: TGTGCCAGCAGAACCTACTCCTCTCTCTACGAGCAGTACTTC

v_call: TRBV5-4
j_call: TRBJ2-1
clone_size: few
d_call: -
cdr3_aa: CASSLGLDGNEQFF
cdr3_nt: TGTGCCAGCAGCTTGGGTCTGGACGGCAATGAGCAGTTCTTC

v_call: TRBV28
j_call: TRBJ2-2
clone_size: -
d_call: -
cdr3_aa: CASMTPRRELFF
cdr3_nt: TGTGCCAGCATGACCCCTAGGAGGGAGCTGTTTTTT

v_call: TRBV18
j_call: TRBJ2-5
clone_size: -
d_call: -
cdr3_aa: CASSPVGETQYF
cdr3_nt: TGTGCCAGCTCACCCGTCGGGGAGACCCAGTACTTC

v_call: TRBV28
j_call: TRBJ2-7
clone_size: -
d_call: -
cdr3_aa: CASKLNRVSYEQYF
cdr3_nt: TGTGCCAGCAAGTTGAACAGGGTCTCCTACGAGCAGTACTTC

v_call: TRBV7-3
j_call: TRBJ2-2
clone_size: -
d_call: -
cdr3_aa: CASSSSNTGELFF
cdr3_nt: TGTGCCAGCAGCTCTTCTAACACCGGGGAGCTGTTTTTT

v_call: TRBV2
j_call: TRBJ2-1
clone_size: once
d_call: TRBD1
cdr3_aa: CASSLQGAGNEQFF
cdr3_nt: TGTGCCAGCAGTTTACAGGGGGCCGGTAATGAGCAGTTCTTC

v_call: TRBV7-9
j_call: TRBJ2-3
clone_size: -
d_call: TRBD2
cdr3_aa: CASSLKREGTDTQYF
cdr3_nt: TGTGCCAGCAGCTTAAAGCGGGAGGGCACAGATACGCAGTATTTT

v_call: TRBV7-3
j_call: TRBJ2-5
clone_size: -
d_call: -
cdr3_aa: CASSLSFGREQTQYF
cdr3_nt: TGTGCCAGCAGCTTGAGTTTTGGCAGGGAACAGACCCAGTACTTC

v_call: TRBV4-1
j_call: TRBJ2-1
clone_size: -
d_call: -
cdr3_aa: CASSLQRDYHEQFF
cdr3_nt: TGCGCCAGCAGCCTCCAGAGGGATTACCATGAGCAGTTCTTC

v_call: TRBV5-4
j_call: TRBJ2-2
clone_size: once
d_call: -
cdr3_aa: CASSLRGRDTGELFF
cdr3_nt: TGTGCCAGCAGCTTACGGGGGAGAGATACCGGGGAGCTGTTTTTT

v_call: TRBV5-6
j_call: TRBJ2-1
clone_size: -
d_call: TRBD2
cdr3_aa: CASSLERERYNEQFF
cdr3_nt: TGTGCCAGCAGCCTAGAGCGGGAGAGGTACAATGAGCAGTTCTTC

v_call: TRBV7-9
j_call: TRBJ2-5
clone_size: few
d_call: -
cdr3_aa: CASSLARGGQETQYF
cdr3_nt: TGTGCCAGCAGCTTAGCGCGCGGAGGACAAGAGACCCAGTACTTC

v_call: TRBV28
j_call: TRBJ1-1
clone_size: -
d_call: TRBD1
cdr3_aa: CASRAGQAQGVTEAFF
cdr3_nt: TGTGCCAGCAGGGCGGGACAGGCCCAGGGAGTCACTGAAGCTTTCTTT

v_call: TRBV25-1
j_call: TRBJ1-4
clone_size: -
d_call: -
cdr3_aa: CASSEYGTLPTNEKLFF
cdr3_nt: TGTGCCAGCAGTGAATATGGGACACTACCAACTAATGAAAAACTGTTTTTT

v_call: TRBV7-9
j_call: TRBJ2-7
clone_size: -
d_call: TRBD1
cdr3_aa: CASSLGTGVDEQYF
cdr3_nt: TGTGCCAGCAGCTTAGGTACAGGGGTCGACGAGCAGTACTTC

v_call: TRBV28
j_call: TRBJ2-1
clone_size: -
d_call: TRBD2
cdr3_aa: CASHPLGTSLGEQFF
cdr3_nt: TGTGCCAGCCATCCTTTGGGGACTAGCTTGGGTGAGCAGTTCTTC

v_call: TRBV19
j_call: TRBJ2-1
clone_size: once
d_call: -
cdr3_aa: CASSIDIGAEQFF
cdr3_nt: TGTGCCAGTAGTATAGATATAGGGGCTGAGCAGTTCTTC

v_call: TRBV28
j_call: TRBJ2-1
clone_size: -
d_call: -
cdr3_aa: CASSLRGTYNEQFF
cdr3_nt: TGTGCCAGCAGTTTAAGGGGAACGTACAATGAGCAGTTCTTC

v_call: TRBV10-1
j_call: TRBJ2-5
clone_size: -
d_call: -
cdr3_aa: CASSESGSGEQYF
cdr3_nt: TGCGCCAGCAGTGAGTCAGGGTCGGGGGAGCAGTACTTC

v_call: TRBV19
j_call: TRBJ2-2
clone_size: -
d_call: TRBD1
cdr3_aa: CASNALTGGDFRTIANTGELFF
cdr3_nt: TGTGCCAGTAATGCCCTGACAGGGGGGGACTTCAGGACCATCGCGAACACCGGGGAGCTGTTTTTT

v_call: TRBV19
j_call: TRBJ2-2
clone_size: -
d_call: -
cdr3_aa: CASRAGTDDIHGELFF
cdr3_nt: TGTGCCAGTAGGGCCGGGACGGATGATATACACGGGGAGCTGTTTTTT

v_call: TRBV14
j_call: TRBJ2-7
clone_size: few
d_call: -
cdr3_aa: CASSQVGQSSYEQYF
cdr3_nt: TGTGCCAGCAGCCAAGTAGGGCAGTCGTCCTACGAGCAGTACTTC

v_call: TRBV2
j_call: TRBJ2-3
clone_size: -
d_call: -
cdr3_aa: CASSAPPQGTSTDTQYF
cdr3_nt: TGTGCCAGCAGTGCTCCTCCACAGGGAACTAGCACAGATACGCAGTATTTT

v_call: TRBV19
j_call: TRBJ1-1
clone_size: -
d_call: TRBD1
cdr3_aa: CASNTPEGAGNTEAFF
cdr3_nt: TGTGCCAGTAACACCCCCGAGGGGGCGGGAAACACTGAAGCTTTCTTT

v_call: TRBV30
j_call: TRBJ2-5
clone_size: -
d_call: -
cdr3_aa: CAWSLRETQYF
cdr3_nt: TGTGCCTGGAGTTTACGGGAGACCCAGTACTTC

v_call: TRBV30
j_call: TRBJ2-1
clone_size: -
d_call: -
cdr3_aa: CAWRDSALNEQFF
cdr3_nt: TGTGCCTGGAGAGACAGCGCCCTGAATGAGCAGTTCTTC

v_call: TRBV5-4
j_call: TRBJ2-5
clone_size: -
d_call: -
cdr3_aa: CASSSDIQETQYF
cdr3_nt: TGTGCCAGCAGCTCAGACATACAAGAGACCCAGTACTTC

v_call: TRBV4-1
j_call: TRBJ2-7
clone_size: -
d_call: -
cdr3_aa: CASSQQPSPGSSRYEQYF
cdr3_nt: TGCGCCAGCAGCCAACAACCCTCTCCCGGGAGTAGTAGGTACGAGCAGTACTTC

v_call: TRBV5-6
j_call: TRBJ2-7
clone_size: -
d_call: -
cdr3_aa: CASTLRQSRYEQYF
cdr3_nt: TGTGCCAGCACCCTACGTCAATCGCGCTACGAGCAGTACTTC

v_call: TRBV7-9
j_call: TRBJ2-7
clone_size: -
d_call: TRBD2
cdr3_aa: CASSPRTSGYEQYF
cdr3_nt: TGTGCCAGCAGCCCCCGGACTAGCGGCTACGAGCAGTACTTC

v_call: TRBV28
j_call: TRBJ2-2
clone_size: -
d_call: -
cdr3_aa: CASSFRDTGELFF
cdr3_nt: TGTGCCAGCAGTTTCAGGGATACCGGGGAGCTGTTTTTT

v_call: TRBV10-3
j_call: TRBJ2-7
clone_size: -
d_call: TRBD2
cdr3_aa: CAISEEASGRRYEQYF
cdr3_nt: TGTGCCATCAGTGAGGAAGCTAGCGGGAGGAGATACGAGCAGTACTTC

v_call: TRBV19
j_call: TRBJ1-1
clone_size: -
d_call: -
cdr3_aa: CATRQVPGTEAFF
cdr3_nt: TGTGCCACTCGACAGGTTCCCGGCACTGAAGCTTTCTTT

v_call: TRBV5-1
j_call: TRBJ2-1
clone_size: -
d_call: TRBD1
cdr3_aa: CASSYNTGEITNEQFF
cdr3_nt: TGCGCCAGCAGCTACAATACAGGGGAGATAACAAATGAGCAGTTCTTC

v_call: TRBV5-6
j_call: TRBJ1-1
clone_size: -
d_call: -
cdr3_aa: CASSAGSGAGTEAFF
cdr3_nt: TGTGCCAGCAGCGCGGGATCAGGGGCCGGCACTGAAGCTTTCTTT

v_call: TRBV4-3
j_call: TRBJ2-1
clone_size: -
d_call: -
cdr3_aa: CASSQDIPPNEQFF
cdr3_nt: TGCGCCAGCAGCCAAGATATCCCCCCCAATGAGCAGTTCTTC

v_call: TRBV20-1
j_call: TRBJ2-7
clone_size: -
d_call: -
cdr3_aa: CSATGSYEQYF
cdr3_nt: TGCAGTGCGACAGGATCCTACGAGCAGTACTTC

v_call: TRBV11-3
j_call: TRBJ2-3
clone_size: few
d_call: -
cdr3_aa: CASSLGGHLSTDTQYF
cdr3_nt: TGTGCCAGCAGCTTAGGCGGACACTTGAGTACAGATACGCAGTATTTT

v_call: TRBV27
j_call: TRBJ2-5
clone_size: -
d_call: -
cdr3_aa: CASSPQGGKTQYF
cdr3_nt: TGTGCCAGCAGTCCACAGGGGGGGAAGACCCAGTACTTC

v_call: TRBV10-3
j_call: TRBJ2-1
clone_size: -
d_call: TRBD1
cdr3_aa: CAISPGTGEYNEQFF
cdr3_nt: TGTGCCATCTCCCCCGGGACAGGGGAGTACAATGAGCAGTTCTTC

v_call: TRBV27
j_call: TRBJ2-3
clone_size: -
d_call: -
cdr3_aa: CASSSLARDTQYF
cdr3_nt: TGTGCCAGCAGTAGTCTGGCGAGAGATACGCAGTATTTT

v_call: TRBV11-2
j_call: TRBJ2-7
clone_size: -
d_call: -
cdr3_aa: CASSAGVELAKEQYF
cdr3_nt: TGTGCCAGCAGCGCCGGGGTGGAGCTAGCGAAAGAGCAGTACTTC

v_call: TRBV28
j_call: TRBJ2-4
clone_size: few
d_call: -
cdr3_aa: CASSLPGVNIQYF
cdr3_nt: TGTGCCAGCAGTCTCCCGGGGGTGAACATTCAGTACTTC

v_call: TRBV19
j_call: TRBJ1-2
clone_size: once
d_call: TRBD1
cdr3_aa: CASSMGGQGVAGYTF
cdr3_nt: TGTGCCAGTAGTATGGGAGGACAGGGAGTGGCTGGCTACACCTTC

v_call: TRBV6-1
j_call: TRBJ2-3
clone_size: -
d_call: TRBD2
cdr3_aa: CASILELAVTDTQYF
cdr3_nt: TGTGCCAGCATTCTCGAGCTAGCGGTCACAGATACGCAGTATTTT

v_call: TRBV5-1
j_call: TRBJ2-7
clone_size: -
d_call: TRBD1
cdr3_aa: CASSRQGSEQYF
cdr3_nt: TGCGCCAGCAGCCGACAGGGATCCGAGCAGTACTTC

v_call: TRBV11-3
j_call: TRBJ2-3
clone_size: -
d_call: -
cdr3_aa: CASSFNMADTQYF
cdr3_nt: TGTGCCAGCAGCTTTAACATGGCAGATACGCAGTATTTT

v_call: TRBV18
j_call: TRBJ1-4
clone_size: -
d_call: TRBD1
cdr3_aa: CASSRNRQGNEKLFF
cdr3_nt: TGTGCCAGCTCACGAAACCGACAGGGCAATGAAAAACTGTTTTTT